Below are 30 T cell receptor beta chains sequenced from a single sample in a study of blood T cells in healthy people across ages. A second roughly 6 to 11 cycle PCR used barcoded and J-beta primers. MiXCR, applied by TCRdb to the 5' RACE reads, yields one record per CDR3 protein. Of about 1,600,000 distinct CDR3 sequences in the sample, approximately 40% were seen once. The sequenced sample was blood. All receptors come from a woman under 30 in good health.

This chain links TRBV10-3 with TRBJ2-1; tentatively, D is TRBD2 (6 bases). The CDR3 has 15 amino acids. Germline values: CDR1 ENHRY, CDR2 SYGVKD. The germline V and J ends were trimmed by 0 bases and 6 bases, with 12 bases remaining between them. CDR3 coding DNA: TGTGCCATCAGTGAGTCCAGCGGGTCGGCCAATGAGCAGTTCTTC. This translates into CAISESSGSANEQFF.

The V call is TRBV6-2 or TRBV6-3, the J call TRBJ2-7; D ambiguous. Germline values: CDR1 MNHEY, CDR2 SVGEGT. CDR3 length: 13 amino acids. The ends were cut back, 8 bases at V and 0 bases at J, with 11 bases in the middle. The CDR3 region has the DNA TGTGCCAGCCATAGGGCCAGCTCCTACGAGCAGTACTTC. This codes for CASHRASSYEQYF.

This clonotype appeared a few times. The chain uses TRBV10-3 and TRBJ1-2; 9 nucleotides line up with TRBD1. V lost 3 bases to trimming and J lost 7 bases; unmatched junction nucleotides: 6. The CDR3 spans 14 residues. The germline V gene has CDR1 ENHRY and CDR2 SYGVKD. CDR3 sequence: CAISETGGLVGYTF. The CDR3 DNA reads TGTGCCATCAGTGAAACAGGGGGCTTAGTTGGCTACACCTTC.

The V gene is TRBV21-1, the J gene TRBJ2-3; the listed D gene, TRBD2, was not tested against the DNA. TRBV21-1 is annotated as a pseudogene. The length of the CDR3 is 14 residues. CDR3 nucleotide sequence: TGTGCCAGCAGCAACCCTCTGATCTGTGATACGCAGTATTTT. Amino acids: CASSNPLICDTQYF.

V is TRBV29-1 and J is TRBJ2-1, with D perhaps TRBD2 (6 bases). Germline CDR1 and CDR2: SQVTM and ANQGSEA. V lost 7 bases to trimming and J lost 8 bases, with 6 bases between them. The CDR3 loop spans 9 amino acids. CDR3 sequence: CSAGDEQFF. Here the CDR3 DNA reads TGCAGCGCGGGGGATGAGCAGTTCTTC.

This clonotype turned up a few times. The V call is TRBV4-2, the J call TRBJ2-1; 10 nucleotides line up with TRBD2. The CDR3 is 16 residues long. Trimming at V came to 0 bases and at J to 8 bases, leaving 7 bases not matched to a gene. Per germline, CDR1 LGHNA and CDR2 YNFKEQ. As DNA, the CDR3 is TGTGCCAGCAGCCAAGAGAGGGCTAGCGGGGGCTATGAGCAGTTCTTC. Translated: CASSQERASGGYEQFF.

The rearrangement uses TRBV7-2 and TRBJ2-4, with 16 bases lining up with TRBD2. Germline lookup yields CDR1 SGHTA and CDR2 FQGNSA. J gave up 13 bases and V 4 bases, and 10 bases lay outside the gene matches. The CDR3 is 16 amino acids. CDR3: CASSSAPGLAGGPQYF. The DNA for the CDR3 is TGTGCCAGCAGCTCCGCCCCGGGACTAGCGGGAGGGCCCCAGTACTTC.

The chain links TRBV12-3 or TRBV12-4 to TRBJ2-1; 10 bases agree with TRBD2. The junction had 16 bases not matched to a gene; V was cut back by 2 bases and J by 3 bases. This CDR3 is built from 20 residues. The CDR3 region has the DNA TGTGCCAGCAGTTTAAGCATCTGGGGTAGCGGGGGGCAAGACTACAATGAGCAGTTCTTC. As protein: CASSLSIWGSGGQDYNEQFF.

The chain links TRBV11-3 to TRBJ2-1; 7 nucleotides match TRBD2. This CDR3 has 15 residues. The germline gives CDR1 SGHNT, CDR2 YENEEA. V dropped 2 bases and J dropped 6; count of bases not matched to a gene: 7. CDR3 amino acids: CASSLYGGEGNEQFF. The CDR3 DNA reads TGTGCCAGCAGCTTATACGGCGGGGAGGGCAATGAGCAGTTCTTC.

The chain is built from TRBV21-1 and TRBJ1-1; the listed D gene, TRBD1, was not tested against the DNA. TRBV21-1 is recorded as a pseudogene. There are 18 residues in the CDR3. CDR3 region: CASSRGRGGEGRNTEAFF. For the CDR3, the DNA is TGTGCCAGCAGCCGGGGGAGAGGGGGCGAAGGGAGGAACACTGAAGCTTTCTTT.

This clonotype was seen a few times. The rearrangement joins TRBV28 to TRBJ2-7, with a tentative D call TRBD2 (6 bases). V lost 7 bases to trimming and J lost 9 bases, with 22 bases between them. The CDR3 covers 14 residues. CDR1 MDHEN and CDR2 SYDVKM come from the germline V gene. In DNA, the CDR3 is TGTGCCAGCATCCAGGAGGGGTTAGAGGTAGGGCAGTACTTC. Translating it yields CASIQEGLEVGQYF.

The V call is TRBV20-1, the J call TRBJ1-5; TRBD1 matches at 7 bases. The CDR3 has 16 residues. CDR1 DFQATT and CDR2 SNEGSKA come from the germline V gene (reference sequence). V trimming: 0 bases; J trimming: 7 bases; junction bases outside the gene matches: 12. The DNA of the CDR3 is TGCAGTGCTAGAGATCCCAGGGGGGACAGAGCCCAGCCCCAGCATTTT. This sequence encodes CSARDPRGDRAQPQHF.

The rearrangement links TRBV12-3 or TRBV12-4 to TRBJ1-1, with D unresolved. The CDR3 runs 15 residues. V was trimmed by 7 bases and J by 3 bases, leaving 18 bases between them. The CDR3 spells CASTRLRGKDTEAFF. CDR3 bases: TGTGCCAGCACTCGATTACGGGGAAAGGACACTGAAGCTTTCTTT.

This clonotype was observed a handful of times. This rearrangement joins TRBV12-3 or TRBV12-4 to TRBJ2-5, with 8 bases fitting TRBD2. V shed 5 bases, J shed 5 bases, and the junction held 10 bases outside the gene matches. This CDR3 region has 15 residues. The CDR3 nucleotides are TGTGCCAGCAGTACCAGCGGGGGCCCTACCGAGACCCAGTACTTC. It is translated as CASSTSGGPTETQYF.

This clonotype was picked up a small number of times. The genes are TRBV27 and TRBJ2-5; 8 bases are shared with TRBD1. Judging by the DNA end, TRBJ2-7 fits better; the J call may be wrong. CDR3 length equals 14 residues. Germline CDR1 reads MNHEY; CDR2 reads SMNVEV (reference sequence). The CDR3 is CASSLGQGSGEQYF. In DNA form, the CDR3 reads TGTGCCAGCAGTTTAGGACAGGGCTCCGGCGAGCAGTACTTC.

As to this clonotype: At one end the junction does not follow the germline gene, possibly because of a read error. This chain connects TRBV9 to TRBJ2-5; TRBD2 is a possible D gene (5 bases). TRBJ2-7 explains the end of the DNA better; the J call may be wrong. The CDR3 contains 16 residues. Germline V gives CDR1 SGDLS, CDR2 YYNGEE. CDR3 DNA: TGTGCCAGCAGGGTAGAGGACGGAAGAGGGATTTACGAGCAGTACTTC. This translates into CASRVEDGRGIYEQYF.

This chain connects TRBV6-1 to TRBJ1-5; tentatively, D is TRBD1 (5 bases). This CDR3 spans 15 amino acids. The germline V and J ends were trimmed by 3 bases and 7 bases, with 16 bases remaining between them. Germline values: CDR1 MNHNS, CDR2 SASEGT. Here the CDR3 reads CASSDAGTFGQPQHF. The DNA for the CDR3 is TGTGCCAGCAGTGATGCAGGGACGTTTGGACAGCCCCAGCATTTT.

The chain couples TRBV7-6 to TRBJ2-3; 8 bases line up with TRBD1. The CDR3 covers 15 residues. CDR1 is SGHVS and CDR2 is FNYEAQ in the germline V gene. V dropped 0 bases and J dropped 6; count of bases not matched to a gene: 5. The CDR3 coding sequence is TGTGCCAGCAGCTTAGCCATGGACAGGGCCGATACGCAGTATTTT. Translating it yields CASSLAMDRADTQYF. Together with reference TRBV7-6 and TRBJ2-3, the CDR3 gives the full variable domain: GAGVSQSPRYKVTKRGQDVALRCDPISGHVSLYWYRQALGQGPEFLTYFNYEAQQDKSGLPNDRFSAERPEGSISTLTIQRTEQRDSAMYRCASSLAMDRADTQYFGPGTRLTVL.

V is TRBV5-1 and J is TRBJ1-6; D is unclear. CDR3 size: 21 residues. Germline lookup yields CDR1 SGHRS and CDR2 YFSETQ. The V and J ends lost 4 bases and 0 bases respectively, with 26 bases between them. CDR3 protein: CASSLGEWSSGASSYNSPLHF. CDR3 nucleotides: TGCGCCAGCAGCCTGGGAGAGTGGTCGTCAGGAGCTAGCTCCTATAATTCACCCCTCCACTTT.

The rearrangement uses TRBV15 and TRBJ1-1, with D possibly TRBD1 on 6 matching bases. V was cut by 6 bases and J by 2 bases, with 13 bases left in between. This CDR3 comprises 14 residues. Germline V gene data show CDR1 as LNHNV and CDR2 as YYDKDF (reference sequence). The chain's CDR3 is CATSFPGVNTEAFF. The DNA of the CDR3 is TGTGCCACCAGTTTTCCAGGGGTTAACACTGAAGCTTTCTTT.

The gene calls are TRBV6-5 and TRBJ2-7; tentative D call: TRBD1 (6 bases). V lost 5 bases to trimming and J lost 2 bases, with 16 bases between them. Germline assignment: CDR1 MNHEY and CDR2 SVGAGI. This CDR3 contains 15 residues. CDR3 residues: CASSGFSGAPYEQYF. In DNA form, the CDR3 reads TGTGCCAGCAGTGGGTTCTCAGGGGCACCCTACGAGCAGTACTTC.

This chain uses TRBV11-2 with TRBJ1-4; no firm D call. CDR3 length equals 15 residues. From germline, CDR1 is SGHAT and CDR2 FQNNGV. The ends were cut back, 1 base at V and 4 bases at J, with 10 bases in the middle. CDR3 bases: TGTGCCAGCAGCTTAGTTCGGGTGGATAATGAAAAACTGTTTTTT. This codes for CASSLVRVDNEKLFF.

As regards this clonotype: Possible read error: a much larger clone is one base away. J is TRBJ1-2 and V is TRBV12-3 or TRBV12-4; 8 bases line up with TRBD1. The CDR3 has 14 residues. DNA of the CDR3: TGTGCCAGCAGTTTCCCGGACAGGGCCTATGGCCACACCTTC. This encodes CASSFPDRAYGHTF.

This clonotype appeared a few times. The chain links TRBV7-2 to TRBJ2-1; 10 nucleotides match TRBD2. V trimming: 5 bases; J trimming: 7 bases; junction bases outside the gene matches: 14. The CDR3 consists of 17 residues. Germline V lookup: CDR1 SGHTA, CDR2 FQGNSA. The CDR3 nucleotides read TGTGCCAGCAGCCTCCCCGGTCGGCTAGCGGGGGTTAATGAGCAGTTCTTC. This codes for CASSLPGRLAGVNEQFF.

The chain employs TRBV5-1 and TRBJ2-7, with 8 bases fitting TRBD2. The CDR3 covers 15 residues. V lost 0 bases, J lost 4 bases, and 6 bases stayed unmatched. Germline CDR1 is SGHRS and CDR2 is YFSETQ. The CDR3 sequence is CASSLERAGAYEQYF. CDR3 nucleotide sequence: TGCGCCAGCAGCTTGGAAAGAGCGGGGGCATACGAGCAGTACTTC. The full variable domain, with the rest looked up from reference TRBV5-1 and TRBJ2-7, is KAGVTQTPRYLIKTRGQQVTLSCSPISGHRSVSWYQQTPGQGLQFLFEYFSETQRNKGNFPGRFSGRQFSNSRSEMNVSTLELGDSALYLCASSLERAGAYEQYFGPGTRLTVT.

V usage is TRBV12-3 or TRBV12-4 and J usage is TRBJ2-2; tentatively, D is TRBD1 (6 bases). V lost 3 bases, J lost 0 bases, and 26 bases lay in between. The CDR3 totals 21 residues. CDR3 protein: CASSFRVGEGRGHSNTGELFF. DNA for the CDR3: TGTGCCAGCAGTTTTCGGGTCGGGGAAGGTCGGGGACACTCGAACACCGGGGAGCTGTTTTTT.

This clonotype has a handful of counts. The CDR3: CASSSTYQPQHF. As DNA, the CDR3 is TGTGCCAGCAGTTCAACGTATCAGCCCCAGCATTTT. V and J are TRBV28 and TRBJ1-5; D is undetermined. V gave up 4 bases and J gave up 5 bases, with 6 bases separating them. The CDR3 is 12 amino acids. Germline-derived CDR1 and CDR2 are MDHEN and SYDVKM.

This clonotype was picked up a small number of times. The genes are TRBV28 and TRBJ2-5, with TRBD1 identical over 9 bases. CDR3 size: 13 residues. After removal of 8 bases from V and 4 bases from J, the junction contained 5 bases not matched to a gene. Germline V gene data show CDR1 as MDHEN and CDR2 as SYDVKM. The CDR3 spells CASVQGARETQYF. Written as DNA, the CDR3 is TGTGCCAGCGTACAGGGGGCGCGAGAGACCCAGTACTTC.

The J gene is TRBJ2-3, the V gene TRBV30; no firm D call. Trimming left V 3 bases short and J 0 bases short, with 7 bases between. The germline CDR1 and CDR2 sequences are GTSNPN and SVGIG (reference sequence). This CDR3 region has 13 residues. CDR3 sequence: CAWRDPSTDTQYF. The CDR3 coding sequence is TGTGCCTGGAGGGACCCCAGCACAGATACGCAGTATTTT.

The rearrangement uses TRBV11-2 and TRBJ2-5; TRBD1 might be the D (6 bases). Near its end, the DNA agrees better with TRBJ2-7, so the J call may be wrong. Germline loops: CDR1 SGHAT, CDR2 FQNNGV. This CDR3 region has 12 residues. The CDR3 here is CASSSYRVEQYF. The CDR3 DNA sequence: TGTGCCAGCAGCTCCTACAGGGTCGAGCAGTACTTC.